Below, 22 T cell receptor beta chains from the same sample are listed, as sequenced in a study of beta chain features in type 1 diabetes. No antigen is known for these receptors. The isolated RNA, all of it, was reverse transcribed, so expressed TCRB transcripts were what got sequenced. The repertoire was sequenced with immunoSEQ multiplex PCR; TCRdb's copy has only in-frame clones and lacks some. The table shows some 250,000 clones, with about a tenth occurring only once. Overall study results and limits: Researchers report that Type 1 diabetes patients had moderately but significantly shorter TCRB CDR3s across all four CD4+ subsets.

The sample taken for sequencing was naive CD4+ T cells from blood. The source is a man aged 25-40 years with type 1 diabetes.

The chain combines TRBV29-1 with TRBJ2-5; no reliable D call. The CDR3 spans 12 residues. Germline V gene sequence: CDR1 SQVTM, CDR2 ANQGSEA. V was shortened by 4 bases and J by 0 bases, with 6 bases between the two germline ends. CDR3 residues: CSVVTNQETQYF. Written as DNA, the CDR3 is TGCAGCGTTGTGACAAACCAAGAGACCCAGTACTTC.

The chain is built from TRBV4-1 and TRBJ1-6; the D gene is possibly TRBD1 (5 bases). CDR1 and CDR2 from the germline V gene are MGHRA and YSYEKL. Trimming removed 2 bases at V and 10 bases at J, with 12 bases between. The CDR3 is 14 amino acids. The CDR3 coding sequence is TGCGCCAGCAGCCAAACCTCCAGGGTCTCACCCCTCCACTTT. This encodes CASSQTSRVSPLHF.

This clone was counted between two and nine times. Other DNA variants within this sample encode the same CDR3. The CDR3 region has the DNA TGTGCCAGCTCACCCCCAAGCACAGATACGCAGTATTTT. The encoded protein is CASSPPSTDTQYF. The V and J genes are TRBV18 and TRBJ2-3, with D hard to call. V was trimmed by 3 bases and J by 0 bases, leaving 4 bases between them. The CDR3 is 13 amino acids. The germline CDR1 and CDR2 sequences are KGHSH and LQKENI. Together with reference TRBV18 and TRBJ2-3, the CDR3 gives the full variable domain: NAGVMQNPRHLVRRRGQEARLRCSPMKGHSHVYWYRQLPEEGLKFMVYLQKENIIDESGMPKERFSAEFPKEGPSILRIQQVVRGDSAAYFCASSPPSTDTQYFGPGTRLTVL.

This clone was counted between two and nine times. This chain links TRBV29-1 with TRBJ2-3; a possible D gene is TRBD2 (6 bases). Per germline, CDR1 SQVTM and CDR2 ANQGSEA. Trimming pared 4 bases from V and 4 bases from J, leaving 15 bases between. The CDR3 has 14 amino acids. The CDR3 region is CSVGPGGVSDTQYF. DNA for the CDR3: TGCAGCGTTGGGCCAGGAGGGGTATCAGATACGCAGTATTTT.

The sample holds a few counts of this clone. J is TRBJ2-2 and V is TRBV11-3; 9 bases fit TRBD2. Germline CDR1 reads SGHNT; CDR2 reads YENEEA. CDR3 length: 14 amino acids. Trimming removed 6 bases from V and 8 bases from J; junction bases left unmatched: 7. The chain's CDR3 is CASSLTTSGGELFF. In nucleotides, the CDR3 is TGTGCCAGCAGTTTGACCACTAGCGGGGGGGAGCTGTTTTTT. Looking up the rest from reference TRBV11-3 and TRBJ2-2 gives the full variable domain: EAGVVQSPRYKIIEKKQPVAFWCNPISGHNTLYWYLQNLGQGPELLIRYENEEAVDDSQLPKDRFSAERLKGVDSTLKIQPAELGDSAVYLCASSLTTSGGELFFGEGSRLTVL.

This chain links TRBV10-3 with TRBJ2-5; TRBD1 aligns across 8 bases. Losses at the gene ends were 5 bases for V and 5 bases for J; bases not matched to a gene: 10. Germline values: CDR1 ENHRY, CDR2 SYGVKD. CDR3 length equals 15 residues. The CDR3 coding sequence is TGTGCCATCAGTTCTCCAGGACAGGGCGTCGAGACCCAGTACTTC. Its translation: CAISSPGQGVETQYF.

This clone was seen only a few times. The CDR3 protein is CSVETRQANTEAFF. CDR3 nucleotide sequence: TGCAGCGTTGAAACCCGACAGGCGAACACTGAAGCTTTCTTT. V gene TRBV29-1 combines with J gene TRBJ1-1; possibly TRBD1 for D (6 bases). The V and J ends lost 2 bases and 1 base respectively, with 11 bases between them. Germline CDR1 is SQVTM and CDR2 is ANQGSEA. The CDR3 has 14 amino acids.

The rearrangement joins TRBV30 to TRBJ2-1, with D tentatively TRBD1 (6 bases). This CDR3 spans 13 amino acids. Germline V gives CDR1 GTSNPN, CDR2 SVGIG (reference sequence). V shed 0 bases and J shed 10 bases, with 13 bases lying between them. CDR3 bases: TGTGCCTGGAGTGTACAGGGATCAGGAGAGCAGTTCTTC. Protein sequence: CAWSVQGSGEQFF.

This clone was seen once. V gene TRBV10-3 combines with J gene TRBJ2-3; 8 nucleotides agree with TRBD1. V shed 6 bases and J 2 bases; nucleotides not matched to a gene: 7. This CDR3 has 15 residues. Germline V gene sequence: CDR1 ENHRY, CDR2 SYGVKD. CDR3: CAIREGQADTDTQYF. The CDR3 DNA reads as TGTGCCATCAGGGAGGGACAGGCTGACACAGATACGCAGTATTTT.

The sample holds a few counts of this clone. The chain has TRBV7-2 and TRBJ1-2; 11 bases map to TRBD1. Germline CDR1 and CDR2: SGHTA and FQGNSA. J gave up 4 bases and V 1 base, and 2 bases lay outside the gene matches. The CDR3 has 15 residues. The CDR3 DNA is TGTGCCAGCAGCTTAGGGACAGGGGGCGGCTATGGCTACACCTTC. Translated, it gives CASSLGTGGGYGYTF.

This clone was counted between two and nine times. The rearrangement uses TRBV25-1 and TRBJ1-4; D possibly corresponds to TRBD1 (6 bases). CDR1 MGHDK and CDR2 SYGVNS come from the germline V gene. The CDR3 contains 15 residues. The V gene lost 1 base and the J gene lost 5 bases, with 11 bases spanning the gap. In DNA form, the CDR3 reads TGTGCCAGCAGTGAATCACGGGGGGCGAATGAAAAACTGTTTTTT. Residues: CASSESRGANEKLFF.

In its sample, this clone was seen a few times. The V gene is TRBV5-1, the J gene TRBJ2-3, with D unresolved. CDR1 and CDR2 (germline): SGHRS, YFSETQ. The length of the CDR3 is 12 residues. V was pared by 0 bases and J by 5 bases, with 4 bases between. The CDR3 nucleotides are TGCGCCAGCAGCTTGGGCGGAGATACGCAGTATTTT. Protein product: CASSLGGDTQYF. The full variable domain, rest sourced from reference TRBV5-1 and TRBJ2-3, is KAGVTQTPRYLIKTRGQQVTLSCSPISGHRSVSWYQQTPGQGLQFLFEYFSETQRNKGNFPGRFSGRQFSNSRSEMNVSTLELGDSALYLCASSLGGDTQYFGPGTRLTVL.

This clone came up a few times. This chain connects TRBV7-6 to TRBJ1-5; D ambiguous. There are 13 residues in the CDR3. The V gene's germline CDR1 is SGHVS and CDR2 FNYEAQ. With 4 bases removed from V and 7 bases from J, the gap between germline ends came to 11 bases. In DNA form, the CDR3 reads TGTGCCAGCAGCTCATCCGTGGGCCAGCCCCAGCATTTT. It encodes CASSSSVGQPQHF.

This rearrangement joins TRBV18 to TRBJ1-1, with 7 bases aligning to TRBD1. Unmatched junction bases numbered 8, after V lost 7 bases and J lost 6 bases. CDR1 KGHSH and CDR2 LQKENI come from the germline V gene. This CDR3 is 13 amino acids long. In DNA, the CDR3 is TGTGCCAGCTGCGCGAGCCAGGGGGCTGAAGCTTTCTTT. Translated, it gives CASCASQGAEAFF.

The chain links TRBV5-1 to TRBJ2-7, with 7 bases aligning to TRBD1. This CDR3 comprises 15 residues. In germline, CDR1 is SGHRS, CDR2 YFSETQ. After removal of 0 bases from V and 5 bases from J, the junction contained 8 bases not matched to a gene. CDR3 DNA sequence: TGCGCCAGCAGCTTGGAGGCTCAGGGGGAGAACGAGCAGTACTTC. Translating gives CASSLEAQGENEQYF.

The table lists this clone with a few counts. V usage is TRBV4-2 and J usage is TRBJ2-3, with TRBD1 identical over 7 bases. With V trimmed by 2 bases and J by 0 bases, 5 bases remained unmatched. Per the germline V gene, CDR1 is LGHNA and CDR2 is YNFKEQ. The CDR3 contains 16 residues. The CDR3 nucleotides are TGTGCCAGCAGCCAAAACAGGGGTGCTAGCACAGATACGCAGTATTTT. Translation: CASSQNRGASTDTQYF.

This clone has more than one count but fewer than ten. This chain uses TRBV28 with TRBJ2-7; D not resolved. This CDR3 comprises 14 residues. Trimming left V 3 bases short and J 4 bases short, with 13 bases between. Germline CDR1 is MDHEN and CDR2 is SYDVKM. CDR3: CASSFRQAQYEQYF. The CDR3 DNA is TGTGCCAGCAGTTTCCGCCAGGCACAGTACGAGCAGTACTTC. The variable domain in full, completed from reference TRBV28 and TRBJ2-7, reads DVKVTQSSRYLVKRTGEKVFLECVQDMDHENMFWYRQDPGLGLRLIYFSYDVKMKEKGDIPEGYSVSREKKERFSLILESASTNQTSMYLCASSFRQAQYEQYFGPGTRLTVT.

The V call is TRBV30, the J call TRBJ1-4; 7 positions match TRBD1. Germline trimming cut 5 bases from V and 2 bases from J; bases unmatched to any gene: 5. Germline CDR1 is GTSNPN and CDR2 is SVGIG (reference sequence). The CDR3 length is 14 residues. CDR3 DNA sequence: TGTGCCTGGGACCAGGGGGTGACTAATGAAAAACTGTTTTTT. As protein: CAWDQGVTNEKLFF.

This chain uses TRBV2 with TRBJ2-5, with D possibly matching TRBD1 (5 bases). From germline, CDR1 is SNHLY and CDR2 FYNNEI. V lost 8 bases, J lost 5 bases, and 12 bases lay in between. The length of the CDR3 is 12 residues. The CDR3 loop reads CASGSRVETQYF. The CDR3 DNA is TGTGCCAGCGGGTCCAGGGTTGAGACCCAGTACTTC.

The CDR3 bases are TGTGCCACAAGACAGGGCCTCACTGAAGCTTTCTTT. Translation gives CATRQGLTEAFF. This rearrangement joins TRBV30 to TRBJ1-1; 7 bases match TRBD1. With V trimmed by 8 bases and J by 4 bases, 7 bases remained unmatched. CDR1 and CDR2 (germline): GTSNPN, SVGIG (reference sequence). This CDR3 is 12 amino acids long.

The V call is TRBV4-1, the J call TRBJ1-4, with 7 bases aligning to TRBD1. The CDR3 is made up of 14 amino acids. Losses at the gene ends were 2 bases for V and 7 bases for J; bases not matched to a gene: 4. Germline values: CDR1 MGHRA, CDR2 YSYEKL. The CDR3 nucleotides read TGCGCCAGCAGCCAACGGGACAGTAGTGAAAAACTGTTTTTT. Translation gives CASSQRDSSEKLFF.

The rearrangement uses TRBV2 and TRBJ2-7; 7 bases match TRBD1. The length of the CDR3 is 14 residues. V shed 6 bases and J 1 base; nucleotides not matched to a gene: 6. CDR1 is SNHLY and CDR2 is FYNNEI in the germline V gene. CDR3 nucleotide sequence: TGTGCCAGCAGGGGACAGATTACTTCCTACGAGCAGTACTTC. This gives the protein CASRGQITSYEQYF.